These 12 T cell receptor beta chains share one sample of origin, sequenced in a study of PD-L1 blockade in urothelial cancer. Here immunoSEQ multiplex PCR was the method, and the copy in TCRdb shows in-frame clones only, minus some. Of 50,000 to 55,000 clones listed, 84% are singletons. Indicated time point: pretreatment peripheral blood. The sample in question was PBMCs, obtained around atezolizumab (anti-PD-L1) treatment. These receptors were obtained from a man aged 50 to 59 with urothelial cancer.

The chain combines TRBV9 with TRBJ2-1; 8 nucleotides agree with TRBD2. V gave up 4 bases and J gave up 7 bases; unmatched junction bases: 7. Germline V gene lookup returns CDR1 SGDLS and CDR2 YYNGEE. The CDR3 covers 14 residues. CDR3 sequence: CASSSGGSSNEQFF. CDR3 coding DNA: TGTGCCAGCAGCTCGGGGGGGAGTAGTAATGAGCAGTTCTTC.

The V gene is TRBV5-6, the J gene TRBJ1-1, with D perhaps matching TRBD1 (5 bases). CDR1 is SGHDT and CDR2 is YYEEEE in the germline V gene. The CDR3 consists of 16 residues. Trimming pared 0 bases from V and 0 bases from J, leaving 12 bases between. The CDR3, as DNA: TGTGCCAGCAGCTTGGGGACAAGGGCCATGAACACTGAAGCTTTCTTT. Encoded protein: CASSLGTRAMNTEAFF. Looking up the rest from reference TRBV5-6 and TRBJ1-1 gives the full variable domain: DAGVTQSPTHLIKTRGQQVTLRCSPKSGHDTVSWYQQALGQGPQFIFQYYEEEERQRGNFPDRFSGHQFPNYSSELNVNALLLGDSALYLCASSLGTRAMNTEAFFGQGTRLTVV.

The V gene is TRBV5-1, the J gene TRBJ2-3; TRBD1 matches 9 bases. This CDR3 comprises 16 residues. V gave up 4 bases and J gave up 2 bases; unmatched junction bases: 8. Germline V lookup: CDR1 SGHRS, CDR2 YFSETQ. DNA of the CDR3: TGCGCCAGCAGCCCCCCCGGGACAGGGCTCACAGATACGCAGTATTTT. Translating gives CASSPPGTGLTDTQYF.

The chain is built from TRBV15 and TRBJ2-7, with 9 nucleotides matching TRBD2. Per the germline V gene, CDR1 is LNHNV and CDR2 is YYDKDF (reference sequence). After removal of 0 bases from V and 0 bases from J, the junction contained 12 bases not matched to a gene. The CDR3 spans 19 residues. Here the CDR3 DNA reads TGTGCCACCAGCAGAGATCTGGGAGGGGCTAGCGGGGCCTCCTACGAGCAGTACTTC. This gives the protein CATSRDLGGASGASYEQYF.

The CDR3 is CASSIGRGPYNEQFF. In DNA form, the CDR3 reads TGTGCCAGTAGTATCGGTAGGGGGCCGTACAATGAGCAGTTCTTC. The chain uses TRBV19 and TRBJ2-1; 7 nucleotides align to TRBD1. The germline V gene encodes CDR1 LNHDA and CDR2 SQIVND (reference sequence). The length of the CDR3 is 15 residues. Trimming removed 3 bases from V and 4 bases from J; junction bases left unmatched: 6.

The rearrangement uses TRBV30 and TRBJ2-7; maybe TRBD1 (6 bases). The germline V and J ends were trimmed by 1 base and 3 bases, with 25 bases remaining between them. CDR3 length: 18 residues. Germline V lookup: CDR1 GTSNPN, CDR2 SVGIG (reference sequence). CDR3 in DNA: TGTGCCTGGAGTGCGCGTCCCCAAAGCACAGGGCTCAACTACGAGCAGTACTTC. Amino acid sequence: CAWSARPQSTGLNYEQYF.

The chain links TRBV25-1 to TRBJ1-6; 7 positions match TRBD1. The CDR3 extends over 15 amino acids. Germline loops: CDR1 MGHDK, CDR2 SYGVNS. V lost 3 bases, J lost 10 bases, and 9 bases stayed unmatched. CDR3 DNA: TGTGCCAGCAGTGAGGGGCCGACAGGGCGCTCACCCCTCCACTTT. This codes for CASSEGPTGRSPLHF.

This clone was observed a single time. V and J are TRBV11-3 and TRBJ2-1, with TRBD1 identical over 9 bases. CDR1 is SGHNT, CDR2 YENEEA, per germline. This CDR3 spans 15 amino acids. J lost 5 bases, V lost 3 bases, and 5 bases had no gene match. The chain's CDR3 is CASSFRDRVDNEQFF. For the CDR3, the DNA is TGTGCCAGCAGCTTCCGGGACAGGGTAGACAATGAGCAGTTCTTC.

This clone came up a few times. This chain uses TRBV2 with TRBJ2-1; 7 positions agree with TRBD2. CDR1 and CDR2 from the germline V gene are SNHLY and FYNNEI. This CDR3 has 15 residues. J was trimmed by 9 bases and V by 3 bases; bases with no gene match: 11. Written as DNA, the CDR3 is TGTGCCAGCAGTGAGTGGGGGAGGGCCCATATTGAGCAGTTCTTC. Residues: CASSEWGRAHIEQFF.

J is TRBJ1-2 and V is TRBV11-2; 7 nucleotides line up with TRBD1. With 3 bases clipped from V and 1 base from J, the junction kept 2 bases outside the gene matches. Germline assignment: CDR1 SGHAT and CDR2 FQNNGV. The length of the CDR3 is 14 residues. CDR3 bases: TGTGCCAGCAGCTTCGGGACAGTTAACTATGGCTACACCTTC. Translation gives CASSFGTVNYGYTF.

This clone was seen only a few times. The chain's CDR3 is CASSPTGNSPLHF. In nucleotides, the CDR3 is TGTGCCAGCAGCCCAACGGGTAATTCACCCCTCCACTTT. The chain joins TRBV7-9 to TRBJ1-6; D is undetermined. Germline V lookup: CDR1 SEHNR, CDR2 FQNEAQ (reference sequence). The V and J ends lost 5 bases and 6 bases respectively, with 8 bases between them. The CDR3 covers 13 residues.

V and J are TRBV11-3 and TRBJ2-1, with 7 bases matching TRBD1. Germline V gene sequence: CDR1 SGHNT, CDR2 YENEEA. V lost 5 bases and J lost 5; bases outside the gene matches: 3. The CDR3 extends over 13 amino acids. The CDR3 sequence is CASSPGGHNEQFF. In DNA, the CDR3 is TGTGCCAGCAGCCCAGGGGGACACAATGAGCAGTTCTTC.